The clone carrying this T cell receptor (beta chain) was detected once. CDR1 is MNHEY and CDR2 is SMNVEV in the germline V gene (reference sequence). The CDR3 extends over 14 amino acids. Trimming removed 6 bases from V and 7 bases from J, with 15 bases in between. TCRdb keeps only in-frame clones here, not all; method: immunoSEQ multiplex PCR. This table holds about 30,000 clones, 65% to 80% found once. The sample belongs to a study of OX40 agonist ivuxolimab in advanced cancers. V usage is TRBV27 and J usage is TRBJ1-4; D possibly corresponds to TRBD1 (5 bases). The source of this sequence is an adult with an advanced solid tumor such as melanoma, head and neck, liver or kidney cancer. The specimen was CD4+ or CD8+ T cells sorted from blood, collected in a trial of the OX40 agonist ivuxolimab. The chain's CDR3 is CASRPGPPVEKLFF. In DNA, the CDR3 is TGTGCCAGCAGACCGGGACCACCCGTTGAAAAACTGTTTTTT. Full variable domain (remainder filled in from reference TRBV27 and TRBJ1-4): EAQVTQNPRYLITVTGKKLTVTCSQNMNHEYMSWYRQDPGLGLRQIYYSMNVEVTDKGDVPEGYKVSRKEKRNFPLILESPSPNQTSLYFCASRPGPPVEKLFFGSGTQLSVL.